These T cell receptor beta chains were read from a single sample in a study of cytomegalovirus exposure and HLA in healthy donors. Data came from immunoSEQ multiplex PCR; TCRdb stores just in-frame clones and leaves some out. Here the sample spans roughly 34,000 clones, 65% to 75% being singletons. Sequencing was carried out using PBMCs. The receptors shown here come from a middle-aged man in good health and CMV-seropositive. The CDR3 runs from the conserved cysteine through the conserved F or W. A D gene is named only where the DNA matches it firmly. Rows give clone size only sometimes, using once, few, many, or a class for an expanded clone.

J gene | CDR3 length | D gene | V gene | clone size | CDR3 protein | CDR3 DNA
TRBJ1-1 | 16 | NA | TRBV9 | few | CASSVDPDILNTEAFF | TGTGCCAGCAGCGTAGACCCAGACATACTGAACACTGAAGCTTTCTTT
TRBJ1-1 | 14 | TRBD1 | TRBV18 | few | CASSPGQGYTEAFF | TGTGCCAGCTCACCGGGACAGGGGTACACTGAAGCTTTCTTT
TRBJ1-2 | 13 | NA | TRBV5-4 | NA | CASSIRGADGYTF | TGTGCCAGCAGTATCAGGGGAGCTGATGGCTACACCTTC
TRBJ2-5 | 17 | NA | TRBV4-2 | few | CASSQEGAAGAVETQYF | TGTGCCAGCAGCCAAGAGGGAGCCGCGGGGGCGGTCGAGACCCAGTACTTC
TRBJ1-1 | 16 | TRBD1 | TRBV5-8 | NA | CASSLGDRGRRTEAFF | TGTGCCAGCAGCTTGGGGGACAGGGGGAGAAGAACTGAAGCTTTCTTT
TRBJ2-3 | 14 | TRBD1 | TRBV6-5 | NA | CASTRQGGADTQYF | TGTGCCAGCACCCGACAGGGTGGTGCAGATACGCAGTATTTT
TRBJ2-5 | 15 | NA | TRBV2 | NA | CASSEGATKLETQYF | TGTGCCAGCAGTGAAGGGGCTACCAAGCTGGAGACCCAGTACTTC
TRBJ1-2 | 13 | NA | TRBV5-1 | NA | CASRSTVLYGYTF | TGCGCCAGCCGCTCGACAGTGTTATATGGCTACACCTTC
TRBJ2-7 | 14 | NA | TRBV14 | NA | CASSHRGSSREQYF | TGTGCCAGCAGCCACCGAGGGTCGTCCCGCGAGCAGTACTTC
TRBJ2-5 | 13 | NA | TRBV9 | few | CASGGGLAETQYF | TGTGCCAGCGGAGGGGGCCTCGCAGAGACCCAGTACTTC
TRBJ1-5 | 15 | TRBD1 | TRBV6-5 | NA | CASSYSGTGRQPQHF | TGTGCCAGCAGTTACTCGGGGACAGGCCGACAGCCCCAGCATTTT
TRBJ2-3 | 17 | TRBD1 | TRBV6-4 | NA | CASSDTSTGGITDTQYF | TGTGCCAGCAGTGACACTTCCACAGGGGGGATCACAGATACGCAGTATTTT
TRBJ2-5 | 13 | TRBD1 | TRBV19 | NA | CASSPTGGETQYF | TGTGCCAGTAGTCCCACAGGGGGAGAGACCCAGTACTTC
TRBJ2-5 | 15 | TRBD2 | TRBV6-6 | NA | CASSLAGESQETQYF | TGTGCCAGCAGCTTAGCGGGGGAGTCGCAAGAGACCCAGTACTTC
TRBJ1-1 | 15 | TRBD1 | TRBV9 | NA | CASSGFDRDITEAFF | TGTGCCAGCAGCGGATTCGACAGGGATATAACTGAAGCTTTCTTT
TRBJ1-2 | 14 | NA | TRBV11-2 | NA | CASSFSPGNYGYTF | TGTGCCAGCAGCTTTAGTCCAGGGAACTATGGCTACACCTTC
TRBJ1-2 | 13 | NA | TRBV7-2 | NA | CASSEAPQHGYTF | TGTGCCAGCAGCGAAGCGCCTCAGCATGGCTACACCTTC
TRBJ2-1 | 15 | NA | TRBV21-1 | NA | CASSKNGGAYNEQFF | TGTGCCAGCAGCAAAAACGGGGGGGCTTACAATGAGCAGTTCTTC
TRBJ1-2 | 11 | NA | TRBV6-5 | NA | CASSYEGGYTF | TGTGCCAGCAGTTATGAGGGTGGCTACACCTTC
TRBJ1-1 | 14 | TRBD1 | TRBV10-3 | NA | CAISYRGSDTEAFF | TGTGCCATCAGTTACAGGGGGTCGGACACTGAAGCTTTCTTT
TRBJ2-5 | 13 | TRBD2 | TRBV5-4 | NA | CASSFPGGETQYF | TGTGCCAGCAGCTTTCCCGGGGGGGAGACCCAGTACTTC
TRBJ1-5 | 17 | TRBD1 | TRBV6-1 | NA | CASSEGGRTGGNQPQHF | TGTGCCAGCAGTGAGGGGGGGAGGACAGGGGGCAATCAGCCCCAGCATTTT
TRBJ2-5 | 13 | TRBD1 | TRBV19 | NA | CASSGTVIETQYF | TGTGCCAGTAGCGGGACAGTAATAGAGACCCAGTACTTC
TRBJ1-1 | 14 | NA | TRBV10-3 | NA | CAISGGLLNTEAFF | TGTGCCATCAGTGGAGGTCTTTTGAACACTGAAGCTTTCTTT
TRBJ2-3 | 15 | NA | TRBV5-6 | NA | CASSFLQGGTDTQYF | TGTGCCAGCAGTTTCCTTCAGGGTGGCACAGATACGCAGTATTTT
TRBJ1-1 | 14 | TRBD1 | TRBV6-5 | NA | CASSSDRGVTEAFF | TGTGCCAGCAGTTCAGACAGGGGCGTCACTGAAGCTTTCTTT
TRBJ1-4 | 16 | NA | TRBV11-2 | NA | CASSSVPGHLNEKLFF | TGTGCCAGCAGCTCAGTACCGGGACATCTTAATGAAAAACTGTTTTTT
TRBJ1-2 | 16 | NA | TRBV11-2 | NA | CASSLGQVLNSYGYTF | TGTGCCAGCAGCTTAGGACAGGTCCTAAACAGCTATGGCTACACCTTC
TRBJ1-4 | 14 | NA | TRBV6-1 | NA | CASREGATNEKLFF | TGTGCCAGCAGAGAGGGGGCAACTAATGAAAAACTGTTTTTT
TRBJ2-1 | 15 | TRBD2 | TRBV27 | NA | CASSWTPGLAGGQFF | TGTGCCAGCAGTTGGACCCCCGGACTAGCGGGGGGGCAGTTCTTC
TRBJ2-7 | 14 | NA | TRBV7-6 | NA | CASSLSIGEYEQYF | TGTGCCAGCAGCTTAAGTATCGGAGAATACGAGCAGTACTTC
TRBJ1-5 | 15 | TRBD1 | TRBV6-1 | NA | CASSFPGQGNQPQHF | TGTGCCAGCAGTTTTCCGGGACAGGGAAATCAGCCCCAGCATTTT
TRBJ2-5 | 15 | NA | TRBV5-6 | NA | CASRRVGTKKETQYF | TGTGCCAGCAGAAGAGTTGGGACAAAGAAAGAGACCCAGTACTTC
TRBJ2-3 | 15 | TRBD2 | TRBV7-2 | NA | CAASYSGASTDTQYF | TGTGCCGCGTCCTATAGCGGGGCTAGCACAGATACGCAGTATTTT
TRBJ2-6 | 15 | NA | TRBV7-2 | NA | CASSLDSSGANVLTF | TGTGCCAGCAGCTTGGACAGCTCTGGGGCCAACGTCCTGACTTTC
TRBJ2-1 | 15 | TRBD1 | TRBV5-1 | NA | CASSWVGQGDNEQFF | TGCGCCAGCAGCTGGGTGGGACAGGGAGACAATGAGCAGTTCTTC
TRBJ2-4 | 14 | NA | TRBV7-9 | few | CASSLSGAKNIQYF | TGTGCCAGCAGCTTATCCGGAGCCAAAAACATTCAGTACTTC
TRBJ2-5 | 16 | TRBD2 | TRBV2 | NA | CASSESGGGPKKTQYF | TGTGCCAGCAGTGAAAGCGGGGGGGGACCCAAAAAGACCCAGTACTTC